The 22 T cell receptor beta chains below come from one sample, sequenced in a study of T-cell memory formation after mild COVID-19. TCRdb reanalysed the 5' RACE reads using MiXCR and keeps one entry per CDR3 protein. The sample includes about 410,000 distinct CDR3 sequences, more than 15% of them seen just once. The sample was PBMCs or a T cell subset sorted from them (not recorded which). The receptors were gathered from a man between 18 and 35 years old who had mild COVID-19 (a few samples of this study predate the infection). Cell type and time point are not known.

Only a few counts were recorded for this clonotype. This chain connects TRBV20-1 to TRBJ1-2; TRBD1 matches 7 bases. V was pared by 5 bases and J by 2 bases, with 2 bases of the junction left unmatched. Germline lookup yields CDR1 DFQATT and CDR2 SNEGSKA (reference sequence). The CDR3 contains 12 residues. The CDR3 bases are TGCAGTGCTTCGACAGGGAACTATGGCTACACCTTC. Protein sequence: CSASTGNYGYTF.

This chain joins TRBV5-1 and TRBJ2-1; 7 bases map to TRBD1. The CDR3 totals 15 residues. CDR1 is SGHRS and CDR2 is YFSETQ in the germline V gene. The V gene end was trimmed by 6 bases and the J gene end by 5 bases; junction bases not matched to a gene: 11. The CDR3 DNA reads as TGCGCCAGCATCGCGTCAGGGGGAAGGGACAATGAGCAGTTCTTC. Protein product: CASIASGGRDNEQFF.

The chain joins TRBV25-1 to TRBJ1-2, with 8 bases fitting TRBD1. V lost 4 bases to trimming and J lost 13 bases; unmatched junction nucleotides: 8. Germline CDR1 reads MGHDK; CDR2 reads SYGVNS. The CDR3 runs to 12 residues. The CDR3 DNA reads as TGTGCCAGCAGTGTTGACAGGGGCTCTTTCACCTTC. The encoded protein is CASSVDRGSFTF.

This clonotype turned up a few times. The chain joins TRBV9 to TRBJ1-1; D unresolved. Between the trimmed V and J ends, which lost 0 bases and 0 bases, there was a span of 15 bases. Looked up from germline, CDR1 is SGDLS and CDR2 is YYNGEE. The CDR3 sequence is 17 residues long. The CDR3 DNA follows: TGTGCCAGCAGCGTAGTCGTCAGAGCACCCATGAACACTGAAGCTTTCTTT. Translated: CASSVVVRAPMNTEAFF.

The V and J genes are TRBV4-3 and TRBJ2-2; possible D gene TRBD2, 6 bases. Germline CDR1 and CDR2: LGHNA and YSLEER. The CDR3 sequence is 14 residues long. V was trimmed by 0 bases and J by 5 bases, leaving 7 bases between them. For the CDR3, the DNA is TGCGCCAGCAGCCAAGAGGCGGGGACCGGGGAGCTGTTTTTT. Protein: CASSQEAGTGELFF.

V gene TRBV7-6 combines with J gene TRBJ2-5, with 13 nucleotides matching TRBD2. V trimming: 3 bases; J trimming: 5 bases; junction bases outside the gene matches: 6. Germline assignment: CDR1 SGHVS and CDR2 FNYEAQ. This CDR3 region has 16 residues. This CDR3 is CASSFKPGLAGETQYF. The CDR3 DNA sequence: TGTGCCAGCAGCTTCAAACCGGGACTAGCGGGGGAGACCCAGTACTTC.

This clonotype has a handful of counts. The gene calls are TRBV4-3 and TRBJ2-2, with D tentatively TRBD2 (6 bases). The CDR3 consists of 18 residues. Trimming removed 1 base from V and 1 base from J, with 16 bases in between. CDR1 and CDR2 from the germline V gene are LGHNA and YSLEER. CDR3 sequence: CASSQASLAVLNTGELFF. CDR3 sequence (DNA): TGCGCCAGCAGCCAAGCCTCCTTAGCGGTTCTGAACACCGGGGAGCTGTTTTTT.

There are a few counts of this clonotype. The V gene is TRBV6-5, the J gene TRBJ1-5; D may be TRBD1 (6 bases). The ends were cut back, 2 bases at V and 0 bases at J, with 8 bases in the middle. The CDR3 consists of 15 residues. CDR1 and CDR2 from the germline V gene are MNHEY and SVGAGI. CDR3 nucleotides: TGTGCCAGCAGTTACGCAGGGGATAGCAATCAGCCCCAGCATTTT. Its translation is CASSYAGDSNQPQHF.

This clonotype has more than one count but fewer than ten. The chain recombines TRBV7-2 with TRBJ2-3, with D hard to call. Deletions cut 2 bases from V and 2 bases from J, with 11 bases between. Germline loops: CDR1 SGHTA, CDR2 FQGNSA. CDR3 length: 15 residues. The DNA for the CDR3 is TGTGCCAGCAGCTTACGCCCTTCTCCCACAGATACGCAGTATTTT. It yields the protein CASSLRPSPTDTQYF.

The table lists this clonotype with a few counts. This rearrangement joins TRBV12-3 or TRBV12-4 to TRBJ1-1; D possibly corresponds to TRBD1 (5 bases). The CDR3 totals 13 residues. Trimming took off 11 bases at V and 5 bases at J, with 18 bases between the two ends. The DNA of the CDR3 is TGTGCCGTCGGGGCCTTTGAGGGGACTGAAGCTTTCTTT. Encoded protein: CAVGAFEGTEAFF.

The chain is built from TRBV12-3 or TRBV12-4 and TRBJ1-2, with TRBD1 identical over 9 bases. The CDR3 totals 15 residues. V was pared by 4 bases and J by 5 bases, with 8 bases of the junction left unmatched. The CDR3 sequence: CASSYPGQGDYGYTF. The CDR3 nucleotides are TGTGCCAGCAGTTATCCGGGACAGGGAGATTATGGCTACACCTTC.

The V gene is TRBV7-2, the J gene TRBJ2-3, with TRBD2 matching over 8 bases. V shed 4 bases and J 4 bases; nucleotides not matched to a gene: 7. Per germline, CDR1 SGHTA and CDR2 FQGNSA. CDR3 length equals 15 residues. Here the CDR3 DNA reads TGTGCCAGCAGCTCAAGGACTAGCCATGCAGATACGCAGTATTTT. This encodes CASSSRTSHADTQYF.

This clonotype was seen a few times. V is TRBV28 and J is TRBJ2-3; the D gene is possibly TRBD1 (6 bases). The CDR3 sequence is 14 residues long. Trimming stripped 7 bases from V and 5 bases from J, with 16 bases between. In germline, CDR1 is MDHEN, CDR2 SYDVKM. The CDR3 coding sequence is TGTGCCAGCAAGGTAGCAGGGGCCAAAGATACGCAGTATTTT. This encodes CASKVAGAKDTQYF. Full variable domain (rest looked up from reference TRBV28 and TRBJ2-3): DVKVTQSSRYLVKRTGEKVFLECVQDMDHENMFWYRQDPGLGLRLIYFSYDVKMKEKGDIPEGYSVSREKKERFSLILESASTNQTSMYLCASKVAGAKDTQYFGPGTRLTVL.

A few counts support this clonotype. V gene TRBV20-1 combines with J gene TRBJ1-1; D perhaps matches TRBD1 (6 bases). The CDR3 is 15 amino acids. V lost 6 bases, J lost 0 bases, and 17 bases lay in between. CDR1 and CDR2 (germline): DFQATT, SNEGSKA (reference sequence). The CDR3 region is CSAIDYRVMNTEAFF. CDR3 nucleotides: TGCAGTGCCATAGACTACAGGGTAATGAACACTGAAGCTTTCTTT.

This clonotype showed up many times. This chain connects TRBV7-9 to TRBJ1-1; no reliable D call. The germline gives CDR1 SEHNR, CDR2 FQNEAQ (reference sequence). V was clipped by 3 bases and J by 3 bases, with 8 bases between them. There are 13 residues in the CDR3. The CDR3 here is CASSFGQYTEAFF. CDR3 nucleotides: TGTGCCAGCAGCTTCGGCCAGTACACTGAAGCTTTCTTT.

This clonotype was counted only a few times. The chain couples TRBV7-8 to TRBJ2-3; weak D call: TRBD1 (6 bases). The CDR3 is 16 amino acids. V was pared by 4 bases and J by 4 bases, with 18 bases between. Per germline, CDR1 SGHVS and CDR2 FQNEAQ. The CDR3 sequence: CASSYLTGMDPDTQYF. The CDR3 DNA is TGTGCCAGCAGCTACCTCACAGGGATGGACCCAGATACGCAGTATTTT.

A few counts support this clonotype. V and J are TRBV18 and TRBJ1-2; D remains ambiguous. V was shortened by 3 bases and J by 0 bases, with 14 bases between the two germline ends. This CDR3 is 16 amino acids long. Germline CDR1 reads KGHSH; CDR2 reads LQKENI. CDR3 loop: CASSPFWVPSNYGYTF. The CDR3 DNA is TGTGCCAGCTCACCTTTTTGGGTCCCCTCTAACTATGGCTACACCTTC.

The V call is TRBV20-1, the J call TRBJ2-7; D unresolved. V lost 5 bases to trimming and J lost 2 bases, with 13 bases between them. The CDR3 spans 13 residues. Germline-derived CDR1 and CDR2 are DFQATT and SNEGSKA (reference sequence). The CDR3 here is CSAQPHWAYEQYF. CDR3 sequence (DNA): TGCAGTGCTCAGCCCCACTGGGCCTACGAGCAGTACTTC.

This clonotype has a handful of counts. The chain employs TRBV11-1 and TRBJ2-2; 9 bases map to TRBD2. The CDR3 runs to 16 residues. CDR1 is SGHAT and CDR2 is FQDESV in the germline V gene (reference sequence). Trimming at V came to 5 bases and at J to 4 bases, leaving 8 bases not matched to a gene. The CDR3, as DNA: TGTGCCAGCAGCCCTCGGACTAGCGCGGTCACCGGGGAGCTGTTTTTT. Its translation: CASSPRTSAVTGELFF.

This clonotype was observed once. The chain has TRBV27 and TRBJ2-2; perhaps TRBD1 as D (6 bases). CDR1 and CDR2 (germline): MNHEY, SMNVEV (reference sequence). V was pared by 8 bases and J by 0 bases, with 16 bases between. The CDR3 has 16 residues. Here the CDR3 DNA reads TGTGCCAGCGGGACGGGGACATTCGCGAACACCGGGGAGCTGTTTTTT. Protein sequence: CASGTGTFANTGELFF.

This clonotype was counted a few times. V gene TRBV11-3 combines with J gene TRBJ2-2, with TRBD1 identical over 8 bases. The CDR3 totals 16 residues. Trimming took 1 base from V and 0 from J; bases not matched to a gene: 1. CDR1 is SGHNT, CDR2 YENEEA, per germline. CDR3 region: CASSLVQGANTGELFF. Written as DNA, the CDR3 is TGTGCCAGCAGCTTAGTACAGGGGGCGAACACCGGGGAGCTGTTTTTT.

There are a few counts of this clonotype. The chain carries TRBV7-6 and TRBJ1-6; 9 bases map to TRBD1. This CDR3 comprises 18 residues. Germline assignment: CDR1 SGHVS and CDR2 FNYEAQ. Trimming removed 2 bases from V and 2 bases from J; junction bases left unmatched: 7. This CDR3 is CASSLRQGGSTYNSPLHF. Here the CDR3 DNA reads TGTGCCAGCAGCTTAAGACAGGGGGGTAGCACCTATAATTCACCCCTCCACTTT.